This TCR beta chain originates from a study of T-cell reconstitution after alpha-beta-depleted transplantation in children. A library of TCRbeta sequences, prepared with unique molecular identifiers, was generated. TCRdb re-called the PCR reads with MiXCR, one entry per CDR3 protein. Counted here are about 400,000 distinct CDR3 sequences, 20% occurring once; the ten biggest clones make up 3.8%. The length of the CDR3 is 13 residues. Trimming cost V 2 bases and J 10 bases, with 13 bases left between them. Germline V gene data show CDR1 as SGDLS and CDR2 as YYNGEE. This clonotype has only a few counts. The clonotype comes from a human donor who donated a stem cell graft to a child with acute myeloid leukemia. The sequenced sample was PBMCs from the stem cell graft donor, obtained from the stem cell graft. The chain is built from TRBV9 and TRBJ2-1; D is perhaps TRBD1 (6 bases). The CDR3 bases are TGTGCCAGCAGCGTCAGGGGTACGGGGGAGCAGTTCTTC. Translating it yields CASSVRGTGEQFF.